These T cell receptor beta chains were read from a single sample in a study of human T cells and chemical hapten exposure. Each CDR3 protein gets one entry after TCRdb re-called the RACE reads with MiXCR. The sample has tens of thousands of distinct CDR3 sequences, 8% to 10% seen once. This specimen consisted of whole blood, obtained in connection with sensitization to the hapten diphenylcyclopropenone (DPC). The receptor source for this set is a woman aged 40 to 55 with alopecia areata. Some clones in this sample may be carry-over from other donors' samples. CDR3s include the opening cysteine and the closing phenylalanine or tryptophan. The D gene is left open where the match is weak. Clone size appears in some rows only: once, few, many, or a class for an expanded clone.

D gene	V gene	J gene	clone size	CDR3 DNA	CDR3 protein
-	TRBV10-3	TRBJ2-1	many	TGTGCCATCAGCCCACCCAGGGACAATGAGCAGTTCTTC	CAISPPRDNEQFF
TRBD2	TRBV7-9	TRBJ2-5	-	TGTGCCAGCAGCATCGGGACTAGACAAGAGACCCAGTACTTC	CASSIGTRQETQYF
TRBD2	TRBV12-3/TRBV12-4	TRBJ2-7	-	TGTGCCAGCAGTCCCCTGGGGGGGGTCTACGAGCAGTACTTC	CASSPLGGVYEQYF
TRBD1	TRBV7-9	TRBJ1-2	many	TGTGCCAGCAGCTTTTCGACAGGGGAGTCTGGCTACACCTTC	CASSFSTGESGYTF
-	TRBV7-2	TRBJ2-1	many	TGTGCCAGCAGCCCAACAGTGGATGAGCAGTTCTTC	CASSPTVDEQFF
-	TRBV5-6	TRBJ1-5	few	TGTGCCAGCAGCTTGACGGATACCCCCAATCAGCCCCAGCATTTT	CASSLTDTPNQPQHF
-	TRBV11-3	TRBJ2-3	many	TGTGCCAGCAGCTTAGGGAGGCCCATGGGAGATACGCAGTATTTT	CASSLGRPMGDTQYF
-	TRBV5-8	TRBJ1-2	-	TGTGCCAGCAGGGCCCAGAAGACGGATGGCTACACCTTC	CASRAQKTDGYTF
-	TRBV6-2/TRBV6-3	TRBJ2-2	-	-	CASSPLTPGSCFF
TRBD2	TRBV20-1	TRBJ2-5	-	TGCAGTGCTCGTGCCGGGACTAGCGGGCCCCCGGGGGAGACCCAGTACTTC	CSARAGTSGPPGETQYF
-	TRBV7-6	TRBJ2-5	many	TGTGCCAGCAGCGGGCGGCCGGAAGAGACCCAGTACTTC	CASSGRPEETQYF
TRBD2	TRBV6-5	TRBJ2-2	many	TGTGCCAGCAGTTACTCGAATAGCGGCGGTGGAGCGGGGGGGCCCGGGGAGCTGTTTTTT	CASSYSNSGGGAGGPGELFF
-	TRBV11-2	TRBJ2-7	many	TGTGCCAGCCAGTCGACTCGGCTATCCTACGAGCAGTACTTC	CASQSTRLSYEQYF
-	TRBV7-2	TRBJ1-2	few	TGTGCCAGCAGCTCAGCAGGGAAGTATGGCTACACCTTC	CASSSAGKYGYTF
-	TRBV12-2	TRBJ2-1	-	TGTGCAAGTCGCTTAGGTCGCCCCGGTGTTCACAATGAGCAGTTCTTC	CASRLGRPGVHNEQFF
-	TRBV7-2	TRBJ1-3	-	TGTGCCAGCACCTCGCCCCCTGGAAACACCATATATTTT	CASTSPPGNTIYF
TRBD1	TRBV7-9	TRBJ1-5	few	TGTGCCAGCAGCTTGGGACAGACCAGCAATCAGCCCCAGCATTTT	CASSLGQTSNQPQHF